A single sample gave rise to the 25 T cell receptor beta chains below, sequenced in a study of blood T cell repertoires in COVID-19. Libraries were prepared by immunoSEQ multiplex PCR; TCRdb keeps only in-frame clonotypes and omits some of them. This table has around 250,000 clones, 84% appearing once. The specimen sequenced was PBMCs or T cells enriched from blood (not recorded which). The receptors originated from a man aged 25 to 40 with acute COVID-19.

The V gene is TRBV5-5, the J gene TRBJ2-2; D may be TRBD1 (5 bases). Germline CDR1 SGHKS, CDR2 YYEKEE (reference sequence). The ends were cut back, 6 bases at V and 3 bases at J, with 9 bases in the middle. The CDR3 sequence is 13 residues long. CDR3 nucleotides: TGTGCCAGCACCAGGGTCGACACCGGGGAGCTGTTTTTT. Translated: CASTRVDTGELFF. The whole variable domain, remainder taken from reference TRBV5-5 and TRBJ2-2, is DAGVTQSPTHLIKTRGQQVTLRCSPISGHKSVSWYQQVLGQGPQFIFQYYEKEERGRGNFPDRFSARQFPNYSSELNVNALLLGDSALYLCASTRVDTGELFFGEGSRLTVL.

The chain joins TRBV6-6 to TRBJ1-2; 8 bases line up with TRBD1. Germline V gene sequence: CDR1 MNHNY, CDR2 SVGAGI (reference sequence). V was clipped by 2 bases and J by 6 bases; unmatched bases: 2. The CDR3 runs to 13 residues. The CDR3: CASSYGQGDGYTF. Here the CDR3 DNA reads TGTGCCAGCAGTTACGGACAGGGCGATGGCTACACCTTC.

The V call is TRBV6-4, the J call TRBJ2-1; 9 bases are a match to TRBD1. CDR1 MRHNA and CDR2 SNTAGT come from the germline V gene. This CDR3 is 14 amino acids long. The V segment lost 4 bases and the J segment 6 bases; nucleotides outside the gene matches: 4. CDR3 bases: TGTGCCAGCAGTGTGGACAGGGGATTCAATGAGCAGTTCTTC. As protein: CASSVDRGFNEQFF.

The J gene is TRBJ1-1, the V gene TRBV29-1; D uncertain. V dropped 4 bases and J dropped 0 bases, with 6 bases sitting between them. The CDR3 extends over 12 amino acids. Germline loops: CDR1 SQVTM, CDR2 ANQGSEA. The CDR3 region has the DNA TGCAGCGTTGTGGAGGTGAACACTGAAGCTTTCTTT. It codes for CSVVEVNTEAFF.

The CDR3 loop reads CASSPTGDEQYV. DNA for the CDR3: TGTGCCAGCTCACCAACAGGGGACGAGCAGTACGTC. The chain is built from TRBV18 and TRBJ2-7, with 7 bases lining up with TRBD1. In germline, CDR1 is KGHSH, CDR2 LQKENI. The trim removed 2 bases at V and 5 bases at J, leaving 0 bases unmatched. This CDR3 is built from 12 residues.

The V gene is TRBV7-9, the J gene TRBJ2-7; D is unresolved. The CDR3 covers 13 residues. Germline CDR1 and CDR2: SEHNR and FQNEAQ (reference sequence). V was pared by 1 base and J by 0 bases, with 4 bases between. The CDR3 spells CASSLGPSYEQYV. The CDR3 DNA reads TGTGCCAGCAGCTTAGGGCCCTCCTACGAGCAGTACGTC.

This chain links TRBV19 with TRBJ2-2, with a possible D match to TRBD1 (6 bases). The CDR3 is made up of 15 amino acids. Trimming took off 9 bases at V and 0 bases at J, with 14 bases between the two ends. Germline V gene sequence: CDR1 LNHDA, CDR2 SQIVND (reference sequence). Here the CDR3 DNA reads TGTGCCAGCAGAGCCAGGGGCGCGAACACCGGGGAGCTGTTTTTT. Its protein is CASRARGANTGELFF.

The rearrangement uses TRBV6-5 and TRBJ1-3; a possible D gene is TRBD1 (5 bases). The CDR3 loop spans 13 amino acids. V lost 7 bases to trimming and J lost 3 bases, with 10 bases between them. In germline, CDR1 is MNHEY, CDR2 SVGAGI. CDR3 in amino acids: CASMTEGGNTIYF. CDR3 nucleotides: TGTGCCAGCATGACAGAAGGTGGAAACACCATATATTTT.

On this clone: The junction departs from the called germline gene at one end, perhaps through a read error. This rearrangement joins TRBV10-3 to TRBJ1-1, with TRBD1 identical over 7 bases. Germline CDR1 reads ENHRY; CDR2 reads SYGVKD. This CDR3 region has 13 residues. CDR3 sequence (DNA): TGTGCCATCGGTGAGGGGGCTAACACTGAAGCTTTCTTT. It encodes CAIGEGANTEAFF.

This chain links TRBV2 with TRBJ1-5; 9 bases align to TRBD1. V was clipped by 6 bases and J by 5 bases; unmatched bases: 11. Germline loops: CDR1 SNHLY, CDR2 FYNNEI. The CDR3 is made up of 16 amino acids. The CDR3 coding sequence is TGTGCCAGCAGCCGAAGGGGGGACAGGGTCCATCAGCCCCAGCATTTT. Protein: CASSRRGDRVHQPQHF.

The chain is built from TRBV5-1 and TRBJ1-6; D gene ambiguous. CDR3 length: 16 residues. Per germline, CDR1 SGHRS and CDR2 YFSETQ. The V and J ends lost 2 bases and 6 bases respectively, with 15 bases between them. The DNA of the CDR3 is TGCGCCAGCAGCTTAACCATCCTCAGGTCTAATTCACCCCTCCACTTT. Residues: CASSLTILRSNSPLHF.

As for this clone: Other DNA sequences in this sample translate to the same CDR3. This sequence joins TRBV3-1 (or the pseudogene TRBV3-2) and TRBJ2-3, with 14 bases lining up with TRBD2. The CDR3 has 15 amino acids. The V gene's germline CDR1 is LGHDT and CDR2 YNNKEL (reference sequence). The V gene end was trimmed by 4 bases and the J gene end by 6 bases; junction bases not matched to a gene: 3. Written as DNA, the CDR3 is TGTGCCAGCAGCCCGACTAGCGGGGGGGCTGATACGCAGTATTTT. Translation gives CASSPTSGGADTQYF.

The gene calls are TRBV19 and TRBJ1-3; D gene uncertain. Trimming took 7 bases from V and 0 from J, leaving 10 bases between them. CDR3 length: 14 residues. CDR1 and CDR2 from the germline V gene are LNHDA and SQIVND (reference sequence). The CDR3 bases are TGTGCCAGTAACTCCGGGGACTCTGGAAACACCATATATTTT. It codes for CASNSGDSGNTIYF.

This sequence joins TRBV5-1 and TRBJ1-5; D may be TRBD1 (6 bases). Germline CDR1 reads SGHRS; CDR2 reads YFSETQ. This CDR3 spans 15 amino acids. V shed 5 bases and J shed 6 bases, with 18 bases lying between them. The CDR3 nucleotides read TGCGCCAGCAGACAGGACAGCGGGGTTAGTCAGCCCCAGCATTTT. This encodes CASRQDSGVSQPQHF.

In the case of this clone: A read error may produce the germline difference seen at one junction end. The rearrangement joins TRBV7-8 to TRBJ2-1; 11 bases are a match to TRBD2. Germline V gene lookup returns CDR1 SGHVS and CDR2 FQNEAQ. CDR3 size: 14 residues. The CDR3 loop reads CASSLAGGPHEQFF. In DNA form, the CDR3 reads TGTGCCAGCAGCCTAGCGGGAGGTCCACATGAGCAGTTCTTC.

DNA of the CDR3: TGTGCCATCAGCCAATCGATTGGGACTAGCGGGAGTTCCTACGAGCAGTACGTC. It translates to CAISQSIGTSGSSYEQYV. This chain links TRBV10-3 with TRBJ2-7; 14 bases match TRBD2. V shed 6 bases and J 1 base; nucleotides not matched to a gene: 11. The CDR3 has 18 residues. Germline loops: CDR1 ENHRY, CDR2 SYGVKD.

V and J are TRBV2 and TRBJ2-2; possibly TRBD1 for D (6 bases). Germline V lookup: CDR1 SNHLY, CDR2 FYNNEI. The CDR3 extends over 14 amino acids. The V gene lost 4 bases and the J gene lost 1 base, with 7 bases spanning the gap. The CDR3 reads CASSGQVNTGELFF. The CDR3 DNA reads TGTGCCAGCAGTGGACAGGTGAACACCGGGGAGCTGTTTTTT.

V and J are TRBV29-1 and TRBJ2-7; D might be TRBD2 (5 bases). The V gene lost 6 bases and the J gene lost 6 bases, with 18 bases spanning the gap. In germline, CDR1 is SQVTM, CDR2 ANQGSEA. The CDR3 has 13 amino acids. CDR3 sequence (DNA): TGCAGCGTCGCTCCTAGCCCCTCGGGCGAGCAGTACGTC. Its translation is CSVAPSPSGEQYV.

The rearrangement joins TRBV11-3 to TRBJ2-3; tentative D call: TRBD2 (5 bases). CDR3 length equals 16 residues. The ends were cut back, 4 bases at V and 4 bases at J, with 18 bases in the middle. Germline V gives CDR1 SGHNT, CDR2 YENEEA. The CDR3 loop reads CASSSRNRSGADTQYF. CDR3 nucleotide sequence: TGTGCCAGCAGCTCCAGGAATCGCAGCGGCGCAGATACGCAGTATTTT.

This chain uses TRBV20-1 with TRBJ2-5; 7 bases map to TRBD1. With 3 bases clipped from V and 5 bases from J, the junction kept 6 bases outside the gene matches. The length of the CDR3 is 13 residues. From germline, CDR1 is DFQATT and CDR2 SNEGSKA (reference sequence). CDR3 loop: CSASYTGDETQYF. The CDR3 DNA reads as TGCAGTGCTAGTTACACAGGGGACGAGACCCAGTACTTC.

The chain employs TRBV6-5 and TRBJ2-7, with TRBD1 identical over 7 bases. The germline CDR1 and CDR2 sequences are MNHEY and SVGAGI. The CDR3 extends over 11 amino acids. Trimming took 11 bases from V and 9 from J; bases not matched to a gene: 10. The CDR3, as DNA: TGTGCCGCAGGGGGTACAGGCGGGCAGTACGTC. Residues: CAAGGTGGQYV.

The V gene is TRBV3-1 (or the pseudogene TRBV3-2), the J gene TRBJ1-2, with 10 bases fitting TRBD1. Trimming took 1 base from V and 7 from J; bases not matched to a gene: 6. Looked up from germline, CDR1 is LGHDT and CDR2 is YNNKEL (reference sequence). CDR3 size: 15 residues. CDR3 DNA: TGTGCCAGCAGCCAAGCGGGACAGGGGATTGGTGGCTACACCTTC. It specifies CASSQAGQGIGGYTF.

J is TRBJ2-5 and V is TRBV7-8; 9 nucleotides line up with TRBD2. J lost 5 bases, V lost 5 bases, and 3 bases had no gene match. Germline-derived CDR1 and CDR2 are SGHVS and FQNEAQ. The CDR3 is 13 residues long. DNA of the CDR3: TGTGCCAGCAGCGCGGGGGGGCCGGAGACCCAGTACTTC. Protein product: CASSAGGPETQYF.

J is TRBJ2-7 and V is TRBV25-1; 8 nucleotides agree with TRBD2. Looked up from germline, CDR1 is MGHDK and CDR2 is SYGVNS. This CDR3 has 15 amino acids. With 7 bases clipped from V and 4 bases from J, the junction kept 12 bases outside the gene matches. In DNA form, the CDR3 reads TGTGCCAGCATAGATGACAAGCGGGGGTCATACGAGCAGTACGTC. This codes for CASIDDKRGSYEQYV.

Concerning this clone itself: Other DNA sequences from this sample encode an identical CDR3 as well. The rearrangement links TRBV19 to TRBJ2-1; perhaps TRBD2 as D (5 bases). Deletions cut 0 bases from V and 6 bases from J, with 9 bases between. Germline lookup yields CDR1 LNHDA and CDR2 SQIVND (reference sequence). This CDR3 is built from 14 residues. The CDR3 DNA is TGTGCCAGTAGTATAGATCGGGGTGGCAATGAGCAGTTCTTC. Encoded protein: CASSIDRGGNEQFF.